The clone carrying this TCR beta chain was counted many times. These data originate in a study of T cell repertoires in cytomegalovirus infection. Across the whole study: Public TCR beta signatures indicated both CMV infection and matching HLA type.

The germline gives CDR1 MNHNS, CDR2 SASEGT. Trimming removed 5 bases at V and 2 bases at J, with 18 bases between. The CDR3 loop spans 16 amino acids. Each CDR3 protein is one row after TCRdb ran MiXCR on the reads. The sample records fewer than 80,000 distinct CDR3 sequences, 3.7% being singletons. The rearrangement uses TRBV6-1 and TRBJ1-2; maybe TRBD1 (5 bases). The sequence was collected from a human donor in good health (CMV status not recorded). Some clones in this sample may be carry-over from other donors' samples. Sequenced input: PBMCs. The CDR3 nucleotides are TGTGCCAGCAGTTACAGTGGGGCAGGTTTAAACTATGGCTACACCTTC. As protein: CASSYSGAGLNYGYTF.